This is a list of T cell receptor beta chains from one sample in a study of T cell responses to AZD1222 COVID-19 vaccine. Sequencing was performed with immunoSEQ multiplex PCR; in TCRdb, only in-frame clones are kept and a portion is missing. Of roughly 100,000 clones in the sample, 85% to 90% were seen once. Source: peripheral blood, taken on day 0 of AZD1222 vaccination. Receptors originate from an adult in good health. Both conserved end residues are part of each CDR3. D genes are given only for firm matches. Clone size is stated in some rows and not others, as once, few, many or a class when expanded.

>NA|TRBV9|TRBJ1-6|NA
CASSPGTRDNSPLHF
TGTGCCAGCAGCCCGGGGACACGAGATAATTCACCCCTCCACTTT
>NA|TRBV21-1|TRBJ2-1|NA
CASSFLDYHREQFF
TGTGCCAGCAGTTTCCTGGACTATCACCGTGAGCAGTTCTTC
>NA|TRBV9|TRBJ1-4|NA
CASSGGDTRGEKLFF
TGTGCCAGCAGCGGCGGGGACACCCGGGGCGAAAAACTGTTTTTT
>NA|TRBV27|TRBJ1-1|NA
CASSLVGDPEAFF
TGTGCCAGCAGTTTGGTAGGGGACCCTGAAGCTTTCTTT
>NA|TRBV15|TRBJ2-1|NA
CATSNSLGGAYNEQFF
TGTGCCACCAGCAACTCACTAGGAGGGGCGTACAATGAGCAGTTCTTC
>NA|TRBV7-9|TRBJ2-5|NA
CASSPSKGLIETQYF
TGTGCCAGCAGCCCTTCGAAGGGCCTTATAGAGACCCAGTACTTC
>NA|TRBV27|TRBJ2-1|once
CASKSYRVNEQFF
TGTGCCAGCAAAAGCTACAGGGTCAATGAGCAGTTCTTC
>TRBD1|TRBV5-1|TRBJ1-1|once
CASSWGQANTEAFF
TGCGCCAGCAGTTGGGGACAGGCGAACACTGAAGCTTTCTTT
>NA|TRBV19|TRBJ1-1|NA
CASKDRLNTEAFF
TGTGCCAGTAAAGACAGGTTAAACACTGAAGCTTTCTTT
>NA|TRBV14|TRBJ2-5|NA
CASSQDYSAGRQETQYF
TGTGCCAGCAGCCAAGATTACTCGGCAGGGAGGCAAGAGACCCAGTACTTC
>NA|TRBV6-5|TRBJ1-2|NA
CASSSPTDRNYGYTF
TGTGCCAGCAGTTCTCCAACCGACAGAAACTATGGCTACACCTTC
>TRBD1|TRBV6-2/TRBV6-3|TRBJ2-1|NA
CASSYGQVRNEQFF
TGTGCCAGCAGTTATGGACAGGTCCGCAATGAGCAGTTCTTC
>NA|TRBV15|TRBJ1-1|once
CATSSAGARTEAFF
TGTGCCACCAGCAGTGCCGGGGCTAGGACTGAAGCTTTCTTT
>TRBD1|TRBV18|TRBJ1-5|NA
CASFTGTGTAQPQHF
TGTGCCAGCTTCACTGGGACAGGGACGGCTCAGCCCCAGCATTTT
>NA|TRBV28|TRBJ2-4|medium-sized
CASRKGERRAKNIQYF
TGTGCCAGCAGAAAGGGGGAACGACGGGCCAAAAACATTCAGTACTTC
>NA|TRBV2|TRBJ1-4|NA
CASSEGGLTNEKLFF
TGTGCCAGCAGTGAGGGGGGTCTAACTAATGAAAAACTGTTTTTT
>NA|TRBV7-9|TRBJ1-1|NA
CASSTQGNTEAFF
TGTGCCAGCAGCACACAGGGGAACACTGAAGCTTTCTTT
>NA|TRBV3-1/TRBV3-2|TRBJ1-1|NA
CASSQDGPSHAFF
TGTGCCAGCAGCCAAGATGGACCAAGCCACGCTTTCTTT
>NA|TRBV15|TRBJ1-1|NA
CATSREAQFGGSPTEAFF
TGTGCCACCAGCAGAGAGGCCCAATTCGGAGGGTCTCCCACTGAAGCTTTCTTT
>NA|TRBV18|TRBJ2-1|NA
CASSPVGGFNNEQFF
TGTGCCAGCTCACCGGTTGGGGGTTTCAACAATGAGCAGTTCTTC
>NA|TRBV13|TRBJ1-1|NA
CASSLGFQAENTEAFF
TGTGCCAGCAGCTTAGGCTTTCAGGCCGAGAACACTGAAGCTTTCTTT
>TRBD1|TRBV28|TRBJ1-3|NA
CASSLSDRGAGNTIYF
TGTGCCAGCAGTCTCTCAGACAGGGGCGCTGGAAACACCATATATTTT
>TRBD1|TRBV5-1|TRBJ1-3|NA
CASSFLTGDTSSGNTIYF
TGCGCCAGCAGCTTCCTGACAGGGGATACTAGCTCTGGAAACACCATATATTTT
>NA|TRBV20-1|TRBJ2-7|NA
CSASLSEQYF
TGCAGTGCTAGCCTGTCAGAGCAGTACTTC
>NA|TRBV11-1|TRBJ2-5|NA
CASSTNIQETQYF
TGTGCCAGCAGCACGAATATACAGGAGACCCAGTACTTC
>NA|TRBV5-5|TRBJ2-7|NA
CASSSTPTRASYEQYF
TGTGCCAGCAGCTCCACCCCTACACGGGCGTCCTACGAGCAGTACTTC
>NA|TRBV27|TRBJ2-1|NA
CASSLDLSYNEQFF
TGTGCCAGCAGTTTAGACCTATCCTACAATGAGCAGTTCTTC